This T cell receptor (beta chain) was sequenced for a study of cytomegalovirus exposure and HLA in healthy donors. The study, taken as a whole, reports: Several V segments, TRBV6-2 and TRBV6-3 among them, could not be told apart and were dropped. TCR beta sequences reportedly predicted most subjects' HLA-A and HLA-B alleles accurately. Within the data, a cluster of highly shared sequence variants was likely a sequencing artifact.

Germline CDR1 GTSNPN, CDR2 SVGIG (reference sequence). The CDR3 spans 12 residues. Trimming took 0 bases from V and 7 from J, leaving 9 bases between them. The count of this clone is one. The antigen remains undetermined. The identical CDR3 is also encoded by other nucleotide sequences in the sample. A multiplex PCR was run with 60 Vbeta primers and 13 Jbeta primers. Sequencing was performed with immunoSEQ multiplex PCR; in TCRdb, only in-frame clones are kept and a portion is missing. In the table there are about 150,000 clones, 88% of which are singletons. The sequence was obtained from a woman in her forties in good health and CMV-seronegative. Sequenced: PBMCs. The rearrangement joins TRBV30 to TRBJ1-2; TRBD1 is a possible D gene (5 bases). The CDR3 here is CAWSVRRGGYTF. The CDR3 DNA sequence: TGTGCCTGGAGTGTACGGAGGGGTGGCTACACCTTC.